The 30 T cell receptor beta chains below come from one sample, sequenced in a study of blood T cell repertoires in COVID-19 (dated by TCRdb to the early 2020s). The library came from the immunoSEQ multiplex PCR assay. TCRdb provides this immuneACCESS table in a form limited to in-frame rearrangements. Some clones are lacking; in checked studies, under half of them reflect an unresolved V gene, and why the rest are absent is not known. The sample table contains about 240,000 clones; only one count was recorded for about 90% of them. The biggest ten clones account for more than 6% of the sample. The specimen sequenced was peripheral blood. These receptors originate from a man aged 60-69 years who had recovered from COVID-19.

V usage is TRBV7-9 and J usage is TRBJ2-3; TRBD1 agrees at 7 bases. Germline V gene sequence: CDR1 SEHNR, CDR2 FQNEAQ (reference sequence). The CDR3 extends over 16 amino acids. The J segment lost 5 bases and the V segment lost 2 bases, leaving 10 bases of the junction unmatched. CDR3 in amino acids: CASSLRGPPSIDTQYF. CDR3 DNA sequence: TGTGCCAGCAGCTTAAGGGGGCCCCCTTCGATAGATACGCAGTATTTT.

J is TRBJ1-1 and V is TRBV2; no clear D. Trimming took off 6 bases at V and 9 bases at J, with 14 bases between the two ends. The CDR3 extends over 12 amino acids. The germline V gene has CDR1 SNHLY and CDR2 FYNNEI. The CDR3 bases are TGTGCCAGCAGGTCCGGACTCATTAAAGCTTTCTTT. Amino acids: CASRSGLIKAFF. The variable domain in full, with the rest retrieved from reference TRBV2 and TRBJ1-1, is EPEVTQTPSHQVTQMGQEVILRCVPISNHLYFYWYRQILGQKVEFLVSFYNNEISEKSEIFDDQFSVERPDGSNFTLKIRSTKLEDSAMYFCASRSGLIKAFFGQGTRLTVV.

The rearrangement joins TRBV13 to TRBJ1-1, with D perhaps matching TRBD1 (5 bases). V shed 3 bases and J shed 1 base, with 15 bases lying between them. Germline CDR1 is PRHDT and CDR2 is FYEKMQ (reference sequence). This CDR3 comprises 16 residues. This chain's CDR3 is CASSFRDSTGNTEAFF. CDR3 in DNA: TGTGCCAGCAGCTTCCGAGACAGTACCGGGAACACTGAAGCTTTCTTT.

This sequence joins TRBV3-1 (or the pseudogene TRBV3-2) and TRBJ1-2; no clear D. The CDR3 extends over 13 amino acids. Looked up from germline, CDR1 is LGHDT and CDR2 is YNNKEL (reference sequence). Deletions cut 5 bases from V and 2 bases from J, with 9 bases between. This chain's CDR3 is CASSAHQNYGYTF. Here the CDR3 DNA reads TGTGCCAGCAGCGCCCATCAGAACTATGGCTACACCTTC.

This clone was picked up one time. The chain links TRBV28 to TRBJ1-2, with D maybe TRBD1 (5 bases). Looked up from germline, CDR1 is MDHEN and CDR2 is SYDVKM. The CDR3 spans 14 residues. V lost 6 bases, J lost 2 bases, and 13 bases lay in between. The CDR3 protein is CASRSPTDNYGYTF. For the CDR3, the DNA is TGTGCCAGCAGATCTCCGACAGACAACTATGGCTACACCTTC.

This clone has a single count. In DNA, the CDR3 is TGTGCCATCAGTGAGTCGAGAGGTGGGTACAATGAGCAGTTCTTC. This gives the protein CAISESRGGYNEQFF. The chain couples TRBV10-3 to TRBJ2-1; unclear D gene. The V gene's germline CDR1 is ENHRY and CDR2 SYGVKD. The CDR3 contains 15 residues. The V gene lost 0 bases and the J gene lost 4 bases, with 10 bases spanning the gap.

This clone came up a few times. The V call is TRBV10-1, the J call TRBJ1-5; 7 bases are a match to TRBD1. CDR1 and CDR2 (germline): WNHNN, SYGVQD (reference sequence). The CDR3 contains 14 residues. V was clipped by 6 bases and J by 6 bases; unmatched bases: 8. CDR3 nucleotides: TGCGCCAGCAGAAGCCGGGACAGACGTCAGCCCCAGCATTTT. This codes for CASRSRDRRQPQHF.

V usage is TRBV6-5 and J usage is TRBJ1-2; D remains ambiguous. Germline assignment: CDR1 MNHEY and CDR2 SVGAGI. CDR3 length: 14 residues. The V end lost 5 bases, the J end lost 0 bases, and 10 bases lay between the germline ends. The CDR3 region has the DNA TGTGCCAGCAGTATCCGGGAAACTAACTATGGCTACACCTTC. Amino acids: CASSIRETNYGYTF.

This rearrangement joins TRBV9 to TRBJ1-6, with D maybe TRBD1 (6 bases). Between the trimmed V and J ends, which lost 0 bases and 10 bases, there was a span of 8 bases. The CDR3 is 13 residues long. Germline V gene lookup returns CDR1 SGDLS and CDR2 YYNGEE. In nucleotides, the CDR3 is TGTGCCAGCAGCGTAGCGGGGGGCTCACCCCTCCACTTT. It encodes CASSVAGGSPLHF.

The chain carries TRBV7-7 and TRBJ2-3; D might be TRBD1 (6 bases). Germline CDR1 and CDR2: SSHAT and FNYEAQ (reference sequence). With 2 bases removed from V and 1 base from J, the gap between germline ends came to 7 bases. The CDR3 spans 14 residues. The CDR3 protein is CASSLRTGTDTQYF. CDR3 nucleotide sequence: TGTGCCAGCAGCTTAAGGACAGGCACAGATACGCAGTATTTT.

As to this clone: Sequence at one end of the junction differs from germline and may be a read error. This chain links TRBV12-3 or TRBV12-4 with TRBJ2-2; D may be TRBD2 (5 bases). The CDR3 extends over 12 amino acids. CDR3 residues: CASSLFGGSHDF. The DNA of the CDR3 is TGTGCCAGCAGTTTATTCGGAGGCAGCCACGATTTT.

The gene calls are TRBV12-5 and TRBJ2-1; D might be TRBD2 (6 bases). Germline V CDR1 and CDR2: LGHNT, FRNRAP. V was cut by 5 bases and J by 4 bases, with 21 bases left in between. CDR3 size: 17 residues. CDR3 region: CASGNPGKGTRYNEQFF. CDR3 bases: TGTGCTAGTGGTAACCCCGGGAAGGGGACTCGTTACAATGAGCAGTTCTTC.

Remarks on this clone: An end of the junction does not agree with germline; a read error may underlie this. The chain recombines TRBV6-1 with TRBJ1-4; D remains unclear. Germline loops: CDR1 MNHNS, CDR2 SASEGT. This CDR3 contains 16 residues. CDR3 amino acids: CASREGSLRTNEKLFF. CDR3 DNA sequence: TGTGCCAGCAGAGAAGGATCATTGAGGACTAATGAAAAACTGTTTTTT.

The chain couples TRBV5-1 to TRBJ2-5; TRBD2 might be the D (6 bases). Trimming took off 2 bases at V and 4 bases at J, with 18 bases between the two ends. The germline V gene has CDR1 SGHRS and CDR2 YFSETQ. There are 16 residues in the CDR3. CDR3 nucleotide sequence: TGCGCCAGCAGCTTAGGGGACGGGGGTATCTTAGAGACCCAGTACTTC. It yields the protein CASSLGDGGILETQYF. The full variable domain, completed using reference TRBV5-1 and TRBJ2-5, is KAGVTQTPRYLIKTRGQQVTLSCSPISGHRSVSWYQQTPGQGLQFLFEYFSETQRNKGNFPGRFSGRQFSNSRSEMNVSTLELGDSALYLCASSLGDGGILETQYFGPGTRLLVL.

V is TRBV21-1 and J is TRBJ2-7; TRBD2, as called in the table, went unchecked against the DNA. TRBV21-1 constitutes a pseudogene. The CDR3 spans 17 residues. The CDR3 sequence: CASSKGGTSGGCYEQYV. The DNA of the CDR3 is TGTGCCAGCAGCAAAGGTGGGACTAGCGGGGGTTGTTACGAGCAGTACGTC.

The chain employs TRBV10-2 and TRBJ2-7; 11 bases map to TRBD2. Germline CDR1 reads WSHSY; CDR2 reads SAAADI. Trimming took 4 bases from V and 13 from J; bases not matched to a gene: 18. This CDR3 contains 16 residues. CDR3 nucleotides: TGCGCCAGCAGTGCCAATAGCGGGGGGGTTGTCGACTTTGAATACGTC. Translating gives CASSANSGGVVDFEYV.

The rearrangement links TRBV2 to TRBJ2-3; 7 bases match TRBD1. V gave up 6 bases and J gave up 1 base; unmatched junction bases: 7. Germline V gives CDR1 SNHLY, CDR2 FYNNEI. CDR3 length equals 15 residues. Here the CDR3 DNA reads TGTGCCAGCAGCCCAGGGGGATGGGGCACAGATACGCAGTATTTT. As protein: CASSPGGWGTDTQYF.

A remark on this clone: The sample holds other DNA sequences that translate to the same CDR3. The rearrangement joins TRBV6-1 to TRBJ1-2; unclear D gene. The CDR3 consists of 12 residues. Looked up from germline, CDR1 is MNHNS and CDR2 is SASEGT. Trimming left V 3 bases short and J 2 bases short, with 4 bases between. In nucleotides, the CDR3 is TGTGCCAGCAGTGAGCGGAACTATGGCTACACCTTC. Protein sequence: CASSERNYGYTF.

The V and J genes are TRBV28 and TRBJ1-2; the match to TRBD1 covers 8 bases. The trim removed 5 bases at V and 6 bases at J, leaving 5 bases unmatched. The CDR3 loop spans 13 amino acids. Germline-derived CDR1 and CDR2 are MDHEN and SYDVKM. The chain's CDR3 is CASSRMTGDGYTF. Here the CDR3 DNA reads TGTGCCAGCAGTCGAATGACAGGGGATGGCTACACCTTC.

This clone was found once. V usage is TRBV7-9 and J usage is TRBJ2-3; no clear D gene. V lost 5 bases to trimming and J lost 0 bases, with 12 bases between them. Germline assignment: CDR1 SEHNR and CDR2 FQNEAQ (reference sequence). The CDR3 totals 15 residues. The CDR3 region is CASSDLLGSTDTQYF. CDR3 DNA sequence: TGTGCCAGCAGCGACCTCTTGGGCAGCACAGATACGCAGTATTTT.

This clone came up a few times. The DNA of the CDR3 is TGCGCCAGCAGCGGGGGCCCGGGACAGGGGGCGAGGGAGCAGTACTTC. This codes for CASSGGPGQGAREQYF. The chain links TRBV5-1 to TRBJ2-7, with TRBD1 matching over 12 bases. The ends lost 4 bases at V and 7 bases at J; junction bases unmatched: 12. The CDR3 is 16 residues long. Germline assignment: CDR1 SGHRS and CDR2 YFSETQ.

The rearrangement uses TRBV19 and TRBJ1-6, with TRBD1 matching 7 bases. V shed 6 bases and J 6 bases; nucleotides not matched to a gene: 5. The CDR3 runs 14 residues. CDR1 is LNHDA and CDR2 is SQIVND in the germline V gene (reference sequence). DNA of the CDR3: TGTGCCAGTAGAACCCGGGACAGTAATTCACCCCTCCACTTT. Amino acid sequence: CASRTRDSNSPLHF.

For this clone: The identical CDR3 is also encoded by other nucleotide sequences in the sample. This chain joins TRBV6-5 and TRBJ1-2, with 9 bases identical to TRBD1. V gave up 6 bases and J gave up 5 bases; unmatched junction bases: 4. The CDR3 runs to 13 residues. From germline, CDR1 is MNHEY and CDR2 SVGAGI. The CDR3 nucleotides read TGTGCCAGCAGCCCCGGGACAGGGTATGGCTACACCTTC. Residues: CASSPGTGYGYTF.

The chain uses TRBV6-1 and TRBJ1-2, with 8 bases identical to TRBD1. The ends lost 0 bases at V and 8 bases at J; junction bases unmatched: 8. The CDR3 runs 15 residues. The germline CDR1 and CDR2 sequences are MNHNS and SASEGT. The CDR3 loop reads CASSEARTGSTGYTF. For the CDR3, the DNA is TGTGCCAGCAGTGAAGCGAGGACAGGGTCGACCGGCTACACCTTC.

The chain links TRBV5-1 to TRBJ1-1; 7 positions match TRBD1. In germline, CDR1 is SGHRS, CDR2 YFSETQ. V lost 3 bases to trimming and J lost 4 bases; unmatched junction nucleotides: 6. There are 14 residues in the CDR3. The CDR3, as DNA: TGCGCCAGCAGCTCAAACAGGGGTGGCACTGAAGCTTTCTTT. Its protein is CASSSNRGGTEAFF.

The V gene is TRBV2, the J gene TRBJ1-2, with D unresolved. This CDR3 region has 15 residues. The V gene's germline CDR1 is SNHLY and CDR2 FYNNEI. V lost 7 bases and J 4 bases, leaving 19 bases between the germline ends. CDR3 residues: CASITDLSGGYGYTF. CDR3 nucleotide sequence: TGTGCCAGCATTACGGATCTATCTGGAGGCTATGGCTACACCTTC.

This clone was seen a single time. The chain combines TRBV7-9 with TRBJ1-4, with TRBD1 as a possible D gene (5 bases). The CDR3 extends over 14 amino acids. Trimming shortened V by 2 bases and J by 7 bases, and 11 bases separated the two germline ends. Germline V gene lookup returns CDR1 SEHNR and CDR2 FQNEAQ (reference sequence). This chain's CDR3 is CASSLTQGGEKLFF. The CDR3 DNA reads as TGTGCCAGCAGCTTAACTCAGGGTGGTGAAAAACTGTTTTTT. The whole variable domain, filled in from reference TRBV7-9 and TRBJ1-4, reads DTGVSQNPRHKITKRGQNVTFRCDPISEHNRLYWYRQTLGQGPEFLTYFQNEAQLEKSRLLSDRFSAERPKGSFSTLEIQRTEQGDSAMYLCASSLTQGGEKLFFGSGTQLSVL.

V and J are TRBV2 and TRBJ1-5; D might be TRBD1 (5 bases). The V and J ends lost 5 bases and 0 bases respectively, with 11 bases between them. The CDR3 is made up of 15 amino acids. Germline V gives CDR1 SNHLY, CDR2 FYNNEI. CDR3 bases: TGTGCCAGCAGTTTTGAAGGGGATAGCAATCAGCCCCAGCATTTT. It encodes CASSFEGDSNQPQHF. The variable domain in full, with the rest retrieved from reference TRBV2 and TRBJ1-5, is EPEVTQTPSHQVTQMGQEVILRCVPISNHLYFYWYRQILGQKVEFLVSFYNNEISEKSEIFDDQFSVERPDGSNFTLKIRSTKLEDSAMYFCASSFEGDSNQPQHFGDGTRLSIL.

The V gene is TRBV19, the J gene TRBJ1-6, with TRBD1 identical over 9 bases. This CDR3 region has 13 residues. The germline V gene has CDR1 LNHDA and CDR2 SQIVND (reference sequence). Trimming at V came to 10 bases and at J to 7 bases, leaving 5 bases not matched to a gene. CDR3 nucleotide sequence: TGTGCCACTGGGACAGGGTGGAATTCACCCCTCCACTTT. Translating it yields CATGTGWNSPLHF. Using reference TRBV19 and TRBJ1-6 for the parts outside the CDR3, the full variable domain is DGGITQSPKYLFRKEGQNVTLSCEQNLNHDAMYWYRQDPGQGLRLIYYSQIVNDFQKGDIAEGYSVSREKKESFPLTVTSAQKNPTAFYLCATGTGWNSPLHFGNGTRLTVT.

The chain has TRBV9 and TRBJ2-3; a weak D match, TRBD1 (5 bases). V was clipped by 2 bases and J by 5 bases, with 12 bases between them. Germline V CDR1 and CDR2: SGDLS, YYNGEE. CDR3 size: 14 residues. The CDR3 coding sequence is TGTGCCAGCAGCGTCCGGCAGGGTTTAGATACGCAGTATTTT. Its protein product is CASSVRQGLDTQYF.